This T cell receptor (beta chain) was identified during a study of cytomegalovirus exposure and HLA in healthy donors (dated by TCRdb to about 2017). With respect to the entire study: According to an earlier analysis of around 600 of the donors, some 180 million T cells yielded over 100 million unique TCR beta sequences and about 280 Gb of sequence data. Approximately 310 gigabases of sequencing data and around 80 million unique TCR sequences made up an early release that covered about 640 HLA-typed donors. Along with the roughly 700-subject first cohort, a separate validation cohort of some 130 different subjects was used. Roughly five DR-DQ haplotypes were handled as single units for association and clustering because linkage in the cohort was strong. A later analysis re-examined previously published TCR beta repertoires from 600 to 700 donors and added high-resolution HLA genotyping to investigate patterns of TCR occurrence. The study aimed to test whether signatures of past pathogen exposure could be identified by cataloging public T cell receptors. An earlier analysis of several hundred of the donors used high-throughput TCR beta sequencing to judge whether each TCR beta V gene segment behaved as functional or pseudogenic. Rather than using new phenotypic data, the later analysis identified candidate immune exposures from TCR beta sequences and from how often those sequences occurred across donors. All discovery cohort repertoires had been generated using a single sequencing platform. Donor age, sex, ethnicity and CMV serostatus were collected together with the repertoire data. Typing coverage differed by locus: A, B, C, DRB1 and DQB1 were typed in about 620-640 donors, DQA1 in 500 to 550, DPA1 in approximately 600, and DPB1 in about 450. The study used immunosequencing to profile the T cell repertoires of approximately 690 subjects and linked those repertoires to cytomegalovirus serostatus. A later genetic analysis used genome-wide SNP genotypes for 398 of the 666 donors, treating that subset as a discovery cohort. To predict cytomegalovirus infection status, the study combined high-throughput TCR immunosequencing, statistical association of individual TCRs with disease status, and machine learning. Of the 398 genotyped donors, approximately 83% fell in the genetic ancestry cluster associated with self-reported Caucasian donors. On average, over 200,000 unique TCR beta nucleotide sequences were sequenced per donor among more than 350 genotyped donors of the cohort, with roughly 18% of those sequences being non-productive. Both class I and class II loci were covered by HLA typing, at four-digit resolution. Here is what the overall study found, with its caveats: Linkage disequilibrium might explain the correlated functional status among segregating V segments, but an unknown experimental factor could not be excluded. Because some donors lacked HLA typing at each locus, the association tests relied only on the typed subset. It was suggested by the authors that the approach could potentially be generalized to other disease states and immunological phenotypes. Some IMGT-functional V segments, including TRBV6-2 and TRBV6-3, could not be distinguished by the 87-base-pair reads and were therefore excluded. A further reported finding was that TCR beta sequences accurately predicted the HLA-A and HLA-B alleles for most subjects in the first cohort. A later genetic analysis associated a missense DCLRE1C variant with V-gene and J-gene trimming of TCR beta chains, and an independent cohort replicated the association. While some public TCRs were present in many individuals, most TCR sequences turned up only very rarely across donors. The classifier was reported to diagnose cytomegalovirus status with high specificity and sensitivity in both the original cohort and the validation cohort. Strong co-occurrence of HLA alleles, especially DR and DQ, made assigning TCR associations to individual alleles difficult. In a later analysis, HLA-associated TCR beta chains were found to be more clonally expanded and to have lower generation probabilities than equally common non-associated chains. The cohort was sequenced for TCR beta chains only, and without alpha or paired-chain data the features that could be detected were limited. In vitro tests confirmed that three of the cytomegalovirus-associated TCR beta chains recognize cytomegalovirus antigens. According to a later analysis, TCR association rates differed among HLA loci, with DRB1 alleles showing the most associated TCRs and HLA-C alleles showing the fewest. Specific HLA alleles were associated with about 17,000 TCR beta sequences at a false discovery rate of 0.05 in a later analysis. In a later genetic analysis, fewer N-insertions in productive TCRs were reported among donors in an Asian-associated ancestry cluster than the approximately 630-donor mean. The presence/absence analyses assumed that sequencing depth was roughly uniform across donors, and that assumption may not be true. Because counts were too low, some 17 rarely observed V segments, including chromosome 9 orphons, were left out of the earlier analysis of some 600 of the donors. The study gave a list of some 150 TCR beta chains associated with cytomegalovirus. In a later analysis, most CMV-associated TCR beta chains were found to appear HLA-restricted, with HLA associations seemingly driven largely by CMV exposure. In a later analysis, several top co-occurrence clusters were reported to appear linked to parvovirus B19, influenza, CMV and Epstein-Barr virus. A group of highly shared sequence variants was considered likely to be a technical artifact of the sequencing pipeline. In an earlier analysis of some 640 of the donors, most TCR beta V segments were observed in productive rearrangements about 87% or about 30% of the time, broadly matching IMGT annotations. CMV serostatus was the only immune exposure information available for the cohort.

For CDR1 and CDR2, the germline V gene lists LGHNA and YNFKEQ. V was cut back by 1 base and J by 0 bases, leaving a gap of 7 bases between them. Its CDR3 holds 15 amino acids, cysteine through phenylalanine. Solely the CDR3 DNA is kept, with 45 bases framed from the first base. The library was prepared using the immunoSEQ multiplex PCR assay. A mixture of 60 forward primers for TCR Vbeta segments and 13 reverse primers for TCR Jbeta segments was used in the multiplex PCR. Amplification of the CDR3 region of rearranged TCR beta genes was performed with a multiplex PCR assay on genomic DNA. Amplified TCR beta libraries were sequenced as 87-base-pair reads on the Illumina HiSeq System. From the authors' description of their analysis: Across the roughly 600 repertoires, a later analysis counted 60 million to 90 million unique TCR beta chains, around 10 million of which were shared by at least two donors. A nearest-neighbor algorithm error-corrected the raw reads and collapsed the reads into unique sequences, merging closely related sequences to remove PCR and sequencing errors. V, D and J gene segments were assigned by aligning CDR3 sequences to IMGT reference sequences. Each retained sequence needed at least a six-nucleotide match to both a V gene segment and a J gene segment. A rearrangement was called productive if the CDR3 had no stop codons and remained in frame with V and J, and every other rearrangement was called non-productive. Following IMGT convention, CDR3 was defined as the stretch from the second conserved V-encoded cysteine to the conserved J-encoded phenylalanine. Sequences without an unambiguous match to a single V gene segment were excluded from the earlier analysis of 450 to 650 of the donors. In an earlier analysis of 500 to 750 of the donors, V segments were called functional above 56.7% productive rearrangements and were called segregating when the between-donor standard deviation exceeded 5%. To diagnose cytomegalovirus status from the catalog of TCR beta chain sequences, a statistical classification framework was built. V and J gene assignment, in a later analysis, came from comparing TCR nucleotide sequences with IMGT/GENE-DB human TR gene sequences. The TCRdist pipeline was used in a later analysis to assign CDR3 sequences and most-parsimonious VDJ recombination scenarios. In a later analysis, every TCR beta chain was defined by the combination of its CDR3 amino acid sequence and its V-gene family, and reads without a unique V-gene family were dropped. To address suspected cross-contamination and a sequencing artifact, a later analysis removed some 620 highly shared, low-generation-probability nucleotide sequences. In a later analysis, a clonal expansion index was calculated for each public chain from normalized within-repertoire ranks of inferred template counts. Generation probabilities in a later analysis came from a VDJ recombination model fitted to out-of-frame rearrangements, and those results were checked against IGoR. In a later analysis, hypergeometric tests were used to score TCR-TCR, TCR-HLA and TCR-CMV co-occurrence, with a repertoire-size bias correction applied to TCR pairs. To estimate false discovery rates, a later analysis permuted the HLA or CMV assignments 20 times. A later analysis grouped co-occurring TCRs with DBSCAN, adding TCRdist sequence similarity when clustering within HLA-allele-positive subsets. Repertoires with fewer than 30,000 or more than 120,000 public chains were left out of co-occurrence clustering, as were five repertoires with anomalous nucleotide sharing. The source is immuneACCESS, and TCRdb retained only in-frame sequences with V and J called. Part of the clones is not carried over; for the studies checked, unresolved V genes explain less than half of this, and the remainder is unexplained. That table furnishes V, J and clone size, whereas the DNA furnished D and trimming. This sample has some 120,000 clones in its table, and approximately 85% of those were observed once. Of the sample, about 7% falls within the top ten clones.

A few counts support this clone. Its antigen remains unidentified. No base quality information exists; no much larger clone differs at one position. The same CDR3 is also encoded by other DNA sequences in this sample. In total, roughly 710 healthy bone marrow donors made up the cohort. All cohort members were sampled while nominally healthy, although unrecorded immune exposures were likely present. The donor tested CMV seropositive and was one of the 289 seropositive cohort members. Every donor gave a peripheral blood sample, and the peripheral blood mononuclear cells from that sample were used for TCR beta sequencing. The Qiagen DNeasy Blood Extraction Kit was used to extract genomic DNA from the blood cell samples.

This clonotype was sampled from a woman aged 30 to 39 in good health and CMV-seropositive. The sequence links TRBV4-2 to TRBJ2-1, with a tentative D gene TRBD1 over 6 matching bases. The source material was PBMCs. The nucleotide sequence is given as TGTGCCAGCAGCCAAGCACAGGGCTCCTACAATGAGCAGTTCTTC. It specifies CASSQAQGSYNEQFF.